Listed below are T cell receptor beta chains from one sample, sequenced in a study of cytomegalovirus exposure and HLA in healthy donors. Using immunoSEQ multiplex PCR, the repertoire was profiled, and TCRdb retains in-frame clones only, with some absent. The table records 160,000 or so clones, more than 70% of them present only once. Sequencing input: PBMCs. The receptors stem from a man aged 25-45 years in good health and CMV-seropositive. Each CDR3 is given with its conserved first and last residue. D genes are given only for firm matches. Clone size is given for some rows only: seen once, a few or many times, or a class if the clone is expanded.

CDR3 protein	CDR3 DNA	clone size	D gene	J gene	V gene
CASSGRGGDWDEQYF	TGTGCCAGCAGTGGTCGCGGAGGGGACTGGGACGAGCAGTACTTC	-	-	TRBJ2-7	TRBV2
CASSFGQRSYNEQFF	TGTGCCAGCAGCTTCGGACAACGCTCCTACAATGAGCAGTTCTTC	-	-	TRBJ2-1	TRBV9
CASSFMDSRSGYTF	TGTGCCAGCAGCTTTATGGACAGTCGGAGTGGCTACACCTTC	-	-	TRBJ1-2	TRBV7-2
CASTERLAGEHEQFF	TGTGCCAGCACCGAGCGACTAGCGGGAGAGCATGAGCAGTTCTTC	-	TRBD2	TRBJ2-1	TRBV13
CASSPQAGGNTIYF	TGTGCCAGCAGTCCTCAGGCTGGTGGAAACACCATATATTTT	-	-	TRBJ1-3	TRBV27
CASSLEGQGIDEQYF	TGTGCCAGCAGCTTAGAGGGCCAGGGAATCGATGAGCAGTACTTC	once	-	TRBJ2-7	TRBV7-2
CASMRTSGAYEQYF	TGTGCCAGCATGAGGACTAGCGGAGCCTACGAGCAGTACTTC	-	TRBD2	TRBJ2-7	TRBV2
CASSLRGSSGRTYEQYF	TGTGCCAGCAGCCTACGAGGGTCGAGCGGGAGGACCTACGAGCAGTACTTC	once	TRBD2	TRBJ2-7	TRBV7-2
CASSERDSPTQYF	TGTGCCAGCAGTGAGCGGGACAGTCCGACCCAGTACTTC	-	-	TRBJ2-5	TRBV2
CASSFGQGITEAFF	TGTGCCAGCAGTTTCGGACAGGGGATCACTGAAGCTTTCTTT	-	TRBD1	TRBJ1-1	TRBV27
CASSPPKGEQYF	TGTGCCAGCAGTCCGCCAAAGGGGGAGCAGTACTTC	-	-	TRBJ2-7	TRBV27
CASQAGGQRLYNEQFF	TGTGCCAGCCAAGCCGGGGGGCAGCGGCTTTACAATGAGCAGTTCTTC	few	-	TRBJ2-1	TRBV5-4
CSVSGQGDTEAFF	TGCAGCGTCTCGGGACAGGGGGACACTGAAGCTTTCTTT	few	TRBD1	TRBJ1-1	TRBV29-1
CASSPAQAGGRETQYF	TGTGCCAGCAGTCCCGCGCAAGCGGGGGGGCGGGAGACCCAGTACTTC	-	TRBD2	TRBJ2-5	TRBV27
CASSPRSGSYEQYF	TGCGCCAGCAGCCCCAGATCGGGCTCCTACGAGCAGTACTTC	-	-	TRBJ2-7	TRBV4-3
CASSIKASGGYTF	TGTGCCAGTAGTATAAAGGCTTCGGGTGGCTACACCTTC	-	-	TRBJ1-2	TRBV19
CASRLPGGAAGELFF	TGTGCCAGCAGATTACCAGGGGGCGCGGCCGGGGAGCTGTTTTTT	-	TRBD1	TRBJ2-2	TRBV6-5